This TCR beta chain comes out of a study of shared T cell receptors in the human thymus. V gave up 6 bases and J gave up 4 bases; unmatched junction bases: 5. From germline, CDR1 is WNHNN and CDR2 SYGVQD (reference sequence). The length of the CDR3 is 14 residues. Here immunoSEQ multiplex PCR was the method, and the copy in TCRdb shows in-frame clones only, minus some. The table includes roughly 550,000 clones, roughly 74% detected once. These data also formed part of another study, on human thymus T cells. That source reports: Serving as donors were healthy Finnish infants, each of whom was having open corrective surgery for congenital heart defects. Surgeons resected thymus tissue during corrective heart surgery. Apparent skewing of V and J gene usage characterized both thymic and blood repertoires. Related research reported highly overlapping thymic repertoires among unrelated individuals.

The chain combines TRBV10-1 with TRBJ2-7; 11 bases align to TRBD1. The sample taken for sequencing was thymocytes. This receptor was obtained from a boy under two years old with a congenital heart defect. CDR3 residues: CASSRGQGVYEQYF. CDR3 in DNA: TGCGCCAGCAGCCGGGGACAGGGGGTGTACGAGCAGTACTTC.